The 4 T cell receptor beta chains given below trace back to one sample, sequenced in a study of Ad26.COV2.S vaccination and SARS-CoV-2 variants. The table came from immunoSEQ multiplex PCR; TCRdb's copy has only in-frame clones and leaves some out. Of around 170,000 clones listed, around 88% are singletons. This sample comprised peripheral blood, obtained after recovery from COVID-19. The receptors were gathered from a human donor who had recovered from COVID-19.

The chain combines TRBV24-1 with TRBJ2-7; 7 bases fit TRBD1. In germline, CDR1 is KGHDR, CDR2 SFDVKD. V gave up 7 bases and J gave up 0 bases; unmatched junction bases: 11. CDR3 length: 16 amino acids. CDR3 loop: CATRSVTGAISYEQYF. CDR3 in DNA: TGTGCCACCAGATCAGTCACAGGGGCAATCTCCTACGAGCAGTACTTC.

The rearrangement links TRBV5-6 to TRBJ1-2; D ambiguous. The germline gives CDR1 SGHDT, CDR2 YYEEEE. The CDR3 is 13 residues long. V gave up 2 bases and J gave up 4 bases, with 9 bases separating them. CDR3 DNA: TGTGCCAGCAGCTTCCGCAGCTCCTATGGCTACACCTTC. Protein: CASSFRSSYGYTF.

The rearrangement joins TRBV28 to TRBJ1-2; 7 nucleotides agree with TRBD1. The CDR3 spans 16 residues. CDR1 is MDHEN and CDR2 is SYDVKM in the germline V gene. Losses at the gene ends were 6 bases for V and 7 bases for J; bases not matched to a gene: 17. In nucleotides, the CDR3 is TGTGCCAGCAGGGGTCAGGTGGGCAGGGGGTTTGGTGGCTACACCTTC. Its translation is CASRGQVGRGFGGYTF.

This chain uses TRBV4-1 with TRBJ2-7; 7 positions agree with TRBD2. Germline CDR1 and CDR2: MGHRA and YSYEKL. The CDR3 loop spans 14 amino acids. With V trimmed by 6 bases and J by 3 bases, 8 bases remained unmatched. CDR3 sequence reads: CASSLAVINYEQYF. Written as DNA, the CDR3 is TGCGCCAGCAGTCTAGCGGTTATTAACTACGAGCAGTACTTC.